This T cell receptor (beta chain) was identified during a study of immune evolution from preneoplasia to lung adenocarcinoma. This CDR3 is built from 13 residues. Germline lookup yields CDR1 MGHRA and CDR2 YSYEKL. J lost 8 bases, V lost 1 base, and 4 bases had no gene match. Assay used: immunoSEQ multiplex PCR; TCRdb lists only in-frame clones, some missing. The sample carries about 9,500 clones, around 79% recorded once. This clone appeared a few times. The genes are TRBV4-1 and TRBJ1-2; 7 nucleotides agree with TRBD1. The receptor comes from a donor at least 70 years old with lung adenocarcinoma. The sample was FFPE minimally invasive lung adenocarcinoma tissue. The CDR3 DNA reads TGCGCCAGCAGCCAAGGACAGGGACGCGGCTACACCTTC. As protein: CASSQGQGRGYTF.